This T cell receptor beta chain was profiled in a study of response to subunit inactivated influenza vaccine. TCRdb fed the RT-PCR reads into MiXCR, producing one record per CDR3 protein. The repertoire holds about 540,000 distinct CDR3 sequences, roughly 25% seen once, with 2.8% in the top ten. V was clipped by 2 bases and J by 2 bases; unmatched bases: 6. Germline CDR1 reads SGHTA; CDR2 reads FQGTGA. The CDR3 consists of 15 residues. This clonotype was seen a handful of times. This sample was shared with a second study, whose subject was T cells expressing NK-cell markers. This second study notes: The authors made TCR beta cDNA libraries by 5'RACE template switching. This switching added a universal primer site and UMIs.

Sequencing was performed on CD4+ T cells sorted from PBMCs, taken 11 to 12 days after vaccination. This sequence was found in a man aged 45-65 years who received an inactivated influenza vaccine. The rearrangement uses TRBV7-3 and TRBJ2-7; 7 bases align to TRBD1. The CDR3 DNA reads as TGTGCCAGCAGCTTATCCGGGACAGATCCCTACGAGCAGTACTTC. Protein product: CASSLSGTDPYEQYF.